This is a list of T cell receptor beta chains from one sample in a study of blood T cell repertoires in COVID-19. Measured with immunoSEQ multiplex PCR; TCRdb has only the in-frame clones, and not every one. Of more than 100,000 clones in the sample, 87% were seen once. The sample comprised peripheral blood. The receptors originated from a woman between 55 and 75 years old with acute or convalescent COVID-19. CDR3s include the opening cysteine and the closing phenylalanine or tryptophan.

V	J	CDR3
TRBV27	TRBJ1-2	CASSLSDQGYGYTF
TRBV7-8	TRBJ1-5	CASSPQGPINQPQHF
TRBV10-3	TRBJ2-2	CAISGGSGSGTGELFF
TRBV7-9	TRBJ2-1	CASSLTTSLGDEQFF
TRBV3-1/TRBV3-2	TRBJ1-1	CASSQDQGAFTEAFF
TRBV10-3	TRBJ2-2	CAISEWHNTGELFF
TRBV20-1	TRBJ1-4	CSASQQINEKLFF
TRBV2	TRBJ1-1	CASSVQGAGTEAFF
TRBV29-1	TRBJ1-1	CSVPDTARNTEAFF
TRBV2	TRBJ2-1	CATGGYNEQFF
TRBV29-1	TRBJ1-3	CSATETAFGNTIYF
TRBV18	TRBJ1-6	CASSPSTEIWDSPLHF
TRBV30	TRBJ1-2	CAWGKQGAHPSF